This TCR beta chain is drawn from a study of molecular identifiers for immune sequencing clone quantification. The table lists this clonotype with many counts. The antigen is undetermined. From germline, CDR1 is MDHEN and CDR2 SYDVKM. Deletions cut 3 bases from V and 4 bases from J, with 6 bases between. The CDR3 runs 12 residues. Naive CD8 T cells were sorted, and the gate applied was CD8+CD4-CCR7+CD45RA+. Findings and limits, study-wide: Clones carrying above 20 RNA copies accounted for over 97% of effector molecules, under 1% in naive cells. Highly expanded clone sizes could be underestimated by identical TCR molecules sharing a barcode.

TCRdb used MiXCR to reprocess the PCR reads, holding one entry per CDR3 protein. The table includes approximately 500,000 distinct CDR3 sequences, 25% detected once. Sequencing was performed on naive CD8+ T cells from blood, with Jurkat cell RNA spiked in. Subset of the sample: FACS-sorted CD8+CD4-CCR7+CD45RA+ naive T cells. J is TRBJ1-1 and V is TRBV28; D is unclear. The receptor's source is a human donor in good health. Some libraries in this study had Jurkat cell RNA spiked in. The CDR3 reads CASSFGITEAFF. The DNA for the CDR3 is TGTGCCAGCAGTTTCGGGATCACTGAAGCTTTCTTT.